This T cell receptor beta chain was found in a study of CD8+ T cells in alopecia areata. Study-wide results and caveats: Tofacitinib yielded significantly lower scalp clonality and fewer expanded CD8+ clones among the top 100.

The treatment here: oral pan-JAK inhibitor, 5-10 mg twice daily. The table lists this clone with a few counts. Its antigen is still unknown. Extracted RNA was reverse transcribed into cDNA, the sequencing template. Method: immunoSEQ multiplex PCR; TCRdb's copy keeps in-frame clones and lacks some. The sample consists of under 200,000 clones, less than 70% of them appearing once. With 9 bases removed from V and 6 bases from J, the gap between germline ends came to 17 bases. This CDR3 spans 13 amino acids. The sequence was collected from a human donor with alopecia areata. The gene calls are TRBV23-1 and TRBJ1-1, with D perhaps matching TRBD1 (5 bases). TRBV23-1 is an open reading frame, and its role is uncertain. Sample: CD4+ T cells sorted from blood, taken at week 24, from a patient treated with tofacitinib. The CDR3 region is CASSTATVPEAFF. In nucleotides, the CDR3 is TGCGCCAGTTCGACAGCGACCGTCCCTGAAGCTTTCTTT.